This T cell receptor (beta chain) was sequenced for a study of T cell responses to AZD1222 COVID-19 vaccine. Study-level results: Spike as a whole was targeted by vaccine-associated CD4 TCRs, dominant at 160-218 and 743-854. In a largely white British group with more females than males, clonal diversity was possibly underestimated. Nearly half of the spike-specific TCRs reportedly recognize variant regions that carry no mutations.

The data were produced by immunoSEQ multiplex PCR, yet TCRdb's version contains in-frame clones alone and is incomplete. The sample has about 140,000 clones, 70% to 90% seen once. The CDR3 length is 14 residues. V trimming: 4 bases; J trimming: 5 bases; junction bases outside the gene matches: 6. The germline V gene encodes CDR1 LGHNA and CDR2 YNFKEQ. Details on this clone: What it binds is unknown.

J is TRBJ2-7 and V is TRBV4-2; 9 bases match TRBD1. Source: peripheral blood, taken on day 0 of AZD1222 vaccination. The clonotype was recovered from an adult in good health. The DNA for the CDR3 is TGTGCCAGCAGCCCATCCGGGACAGGGAACGAGCAGTACTTC. This sequence encodes CASSPSGTGNEQYF.